This entry describes one TCR beta chain. The antigen is not known. The method was immunoSEQ multiplex PCR; TCRdb's version includes in-frame clones alone and lacks a portion of them. The sample holds fewer than 25,000 clones, roughly nine tenths seen once. This record belongs to a study of T cells in localized non-small cell lung cancer. Overall study findings and caveats: Tumor samples were not multi-region, leaving intratumor heterogeneity unexcluded. A higher density of T cells in blood coincided with extended overall survival. Appearances in adjacent lung were noted for a median approximately 50 of the top 100 tumor clones.

Material: peripheral blood, obtained before any cancer treatment. The TCR comes from a woman aged 35 to 75 with stage I lung adenocarcinoma.

The CDR3 region has the DNA TGTGCCAGCAGCTTAGATTTGGGACGGACTGAAGCTTTCTTT. It specifies CASSLDLGRTEAFF. This chain joins TRBV11-3 and TRBJ1-1; D might be TRBD1 (5 bases). The CDR3 consists of 14 residues. Germline CDR1 and CDR2: SGHNT and YENEEA. Trimming took 0 bases from V and 5 from J, leaving 10 bases between them.